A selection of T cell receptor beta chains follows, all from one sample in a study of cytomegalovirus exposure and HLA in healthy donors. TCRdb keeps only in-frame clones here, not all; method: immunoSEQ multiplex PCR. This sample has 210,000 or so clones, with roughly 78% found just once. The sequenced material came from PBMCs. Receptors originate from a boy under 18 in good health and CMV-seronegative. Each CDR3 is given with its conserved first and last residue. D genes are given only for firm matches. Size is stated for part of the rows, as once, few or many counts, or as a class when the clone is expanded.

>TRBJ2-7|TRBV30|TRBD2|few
TGTGCCTGGTCCCCCGGACTAGCGGGAGGCCGATCCTACGAGCAGTACTTC
CAWSPGLAGGRSYEQYF
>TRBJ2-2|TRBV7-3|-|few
TGTGCCAGCAGCTTATACGGCGGGGACACCGGGGAGCTGTTTTTT
CASSLYGGDTGELFF
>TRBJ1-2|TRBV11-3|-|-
TGTGCCAGCAGCGGATCTCAGGGGTGGAGTGGCTACACCTTC
CASSGSQGWSGYTF
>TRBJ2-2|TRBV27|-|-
TGTGCCAGCAGACAAACCGGGGAGCTGTTTTTT
CASRQTGELFF
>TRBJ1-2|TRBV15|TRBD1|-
TGTGCCACCAGCAGAACGCCGGGACAGATCAACTATGGCTACACCTTC
CATSRTPGQINYGYTF
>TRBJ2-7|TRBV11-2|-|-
TGTGCCAGCAGCCGCCAAAGAGTCTACGAGCAGTACTTC
CASSRQRVYEQYF
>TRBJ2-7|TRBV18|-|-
TGTGCCAGCTCACGGTACCACCCTCAAGGAGGGTACGAGCAGTACTTC
CASSRYHPQGGYEQYF
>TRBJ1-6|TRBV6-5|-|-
TGTGCCAGCTCAGGGGATTTAGGTTCACCCCTCCACTTT
CASSGDLGSPLHF
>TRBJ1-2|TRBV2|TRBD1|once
TGTGCCAGCAGTGGTGGCAGGGGGATTGAGGGCTACACCTTC
CASSGGRGIEGYTF
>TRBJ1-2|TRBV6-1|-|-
TGTGCCAGCAGTGAATTCGGCAGGGCTGCCTATGGCTACACCTTC
CASSEFGRAAYGYTF
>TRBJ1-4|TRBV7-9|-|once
TGTGCCAGCAGCTTAGCGTGGTCGGGGTCCAATGAAAAACTGTTTTTT
CASSLAWSGSNEKLFF
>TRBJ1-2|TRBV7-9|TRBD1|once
TGTGCCAGCAGCTTGGACAGGGGGCACTATGGCTACACCTTC
CASSLDRGHYGYTF
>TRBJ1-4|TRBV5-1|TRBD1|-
TGCGCCAGCAGCGGGGGGACAGGGAAAAATGAAAAACTGTTTTTT
CASSGGTGKNEKLFF
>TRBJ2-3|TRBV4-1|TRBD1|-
TGCGCCAGCAGGACAGGGGGCGCAGATACGCAGTATTTT
CASRTGGADTQYF
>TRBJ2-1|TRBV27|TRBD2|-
TGTGCCAGCAGTTTAGGACTAGCGGGGGGCCCTGAGCAGTTCTTC
CASSLGLAGGPEQFF
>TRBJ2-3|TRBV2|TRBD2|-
TGTGCCAGCGTGGCTAGCGGGAGATGGGATACGCAGTATTTT
CASVASGRWDTQYF
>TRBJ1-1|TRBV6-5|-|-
TGTGCCAGCAGTCCCTTCGGGAGGGCGGGTGAAGCTTTCTTT
CASSPFGRAGEAFF
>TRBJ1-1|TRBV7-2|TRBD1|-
TGTGCCAGCAGCTCCCAGGGGGTGTTGAACACTGAAGCTTTCTTT
CASSSQGVLNTEAFF
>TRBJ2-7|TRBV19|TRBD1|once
TGTGCCAGTAGTGAACAGGGGGCGAAAGAGCAGTACTTC
CASSEQGAKEQYF
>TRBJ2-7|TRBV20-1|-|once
TGCAGTGCTAGAGCCCTAGTTAAGTACTTC
CSARALVKYF
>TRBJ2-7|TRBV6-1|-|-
TGTGCCAGCAGTGCGTCCTCCGGGACAATTACCTACGAGCAGTACTTC
CASSASSGTITYEQYF
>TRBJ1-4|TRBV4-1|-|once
TGCGCCAGCAGCCAAGGGACAGCACAAAATGAAAAACTGTTTTTT
CASSQGTAQNEKLFF
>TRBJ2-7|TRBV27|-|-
TGTGCCAGCAGTGGGCGGGACGGAGGGTCCGTTTACTACGAGCAGTACTTC
CASSGRDGGSVYYEQYF
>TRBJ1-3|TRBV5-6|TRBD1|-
TGTGCCAGCAGCGAGACAGGGGGCGGAAACACCATATATTTT
CASSETGGGNTIYF
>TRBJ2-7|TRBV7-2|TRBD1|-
TGTGCCAGCAGCTTAGGCGGGACAGGGAACTACGAGCAGTACTTC
CASSLGGTGNYEQYF
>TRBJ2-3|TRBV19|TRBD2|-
TGTGCCAGTAGTTTTAGTCTAGCGGGAGGGATCCCGCAGTATTTT
CASSFSLAGGIPQYF
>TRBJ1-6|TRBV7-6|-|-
TGTGCCAGCAGCTTGTCATATAATTCACCCCTCCACTTT
CASSLSYNSPLHF
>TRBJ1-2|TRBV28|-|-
TGTGCCAGCAGTGGGTGGGAGTTCGGGGATAACTATGGCTACACCTTC
CASSGWEFGDNYGYTF
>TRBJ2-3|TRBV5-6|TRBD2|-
TGTGCCAGCAGCTTGGTTCCAGGCGGGGGAACTAGCACAGATACGCAGTATTTT
CASSLVPGGGTSTDTQYF
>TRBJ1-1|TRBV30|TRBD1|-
TGTGCCTGGAGTCTACCCGACAGGGTGAACACTGAAGCTTTCTTT
CAWSLPDRVNTEAFF
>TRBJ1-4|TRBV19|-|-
TGTGCCAGTAGGGATTCGGGTGAAAAACTGTTTTTT
CASRDSGEKLFF
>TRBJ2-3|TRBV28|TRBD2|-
TGTGCCAGCAGTTTGGCTAGCGGGGGGGCCGCTACGCAGTATTTT
CASSLASGGAATQYF
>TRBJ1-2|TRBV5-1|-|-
TGCGCCAGCAGCTTGGACGGTCTATCAGGTAGAGGCTACACCTTC
CASSLDGLSGRGYTF
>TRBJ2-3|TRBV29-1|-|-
TGCAGCGTGGAGACGCCATCCTCCACAGATACGCAGTATTTT
CSVETPSSTDTQYF
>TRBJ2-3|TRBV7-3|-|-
TGTGCCAGCAGCTTATATCCTGCGGGGGCGACGCAGTATTTT
CASSLYPAGATQYF
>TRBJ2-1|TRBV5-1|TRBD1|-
TGCGCCAGCAGCTTCCCCCCCCCTGGGACAGAGATATACAATGAGCAGTTCTTC
CASSFPPPGTEIYNEQFF
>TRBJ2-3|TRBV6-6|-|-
TGTGCCAGCAGTTACCCCCGGGGTGGAGCAGATACGCAGTATTTT
CASSYPRGGADTQYF
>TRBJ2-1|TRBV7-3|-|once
TGTGCCAGCAGCCCGAGGGGGGGTTCCTACAATGAGCAGTTCTTC
CASSPRGGSYNEQFF
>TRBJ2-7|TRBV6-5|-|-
TGTGCCAGCAGGGCTAGAACCTACGAGCAGTACTTC
CASRARTYEQYF
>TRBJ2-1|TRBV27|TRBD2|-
TGTGCCAGCAGTTTGAGGTTTAGCGGGAGCAACTCCTACAATGAGCAGTTCTTC
CASSLRFSGSNSYNEQFF
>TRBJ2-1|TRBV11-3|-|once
TGTGCCAGCAGCTTATTAGCAGGGGGGAATGAGCAGTTCTTC
CASSLLAGGNEQFF
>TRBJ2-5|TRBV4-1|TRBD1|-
TGCGCCAGCAGCCGGGGCACAGGGGGCCTCGGAGAGACCCAGTACTTC
CASSRGTGGLGETQYF
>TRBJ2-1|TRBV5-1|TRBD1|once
TGCGCCAGCAGCTCCGGGACAGGGAAGAATGAGCAGTTCTTC
CASSSGTGKNEQFF
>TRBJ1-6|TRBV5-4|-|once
TGTGCCAGCAGCTTTGGGCAGTACAATTCACCCCTCCACTTT
CASSFGQYNSPLHF
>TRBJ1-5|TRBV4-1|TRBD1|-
TGCGCCAGCAGCCGGGGGGGACAGGGGTATAGCAATCAGCCCCAGCATTTT
CASSRGGQGYSNQPQHF
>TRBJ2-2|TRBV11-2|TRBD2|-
TGTGCCAGCAGCCCTAGGACTAGCCAAGGAAAGGACGGGGAGCTGTTTTTT
CASSPRTSQGKDGELFF